Each of the 25 T cell receptor beta chains below was sequenced from the same sample in a study of CD8+CD57+ T cells in acquired aplastic anemia. Investigators profiled TCR beta VDJ and CDR3 from genomic DNA template. TCRdb re-called the reads through MiXCR, storing one row per CDR3 protein. The sample consists of around 200,000 distinct CDR3 sequences, 55% to 65% of them appearing once. Before being chosen for sequencing, patients had shown CD8+CD57+ cell expansion by flow cytometry. Input material: sorted CD4+, CD8+, or CD8+CD57+ T cells (not recorded which) from PBMCs. The source is a human donor with aplastic anemia.

This clonotype came up a few times. The chain uses TRBV2 and TRBJ1-1, with D unclear. Germline CDR1 SNHLY, CDR2 FYNNEI. The length of the CDR3 is 13 residues. V lost 1 base, J lost 4 bases, and 7 bases lay in between. CDR3 region: CASSEEVLTEAFF. DNA of the CDR3: TGTGCCAGCAGTGAAGAAGTCCTCACTGAAGCTTTCTTT.

The chain uses TRBV7-9 and TRBJ1-1; D gene ambiguous. The CDR3 has 13 residues. V was trimmed by 3 bases and J by 1 base, leaving 6 bases between them. Germline V gene data show CDR1 as SEHNR and CDR2 as FQNEAQ (reference sequence). The CDR3 DNA sequence: TGTGCCAGCAGCTTTTGGGAGAACACTGAAGCTTTCTTT. Its protein is CASSFWENTEAFF.

This clonotype was seen ten or more times. CDR3 DNA: TGCGCCAGCAGCGAGAGCTGGGGAGGAGGCGATGAGCAGTTCTTC. Encoded protein: CASSESWGGGDEQFF. The rearrangement links TRBV5-1 to TRBJ2-1, with D possibly matching TRBD2 (6 bases). Trimming shortened V by 4 bases and J by 8 bases, and 19 bases separated the two germline ends. Germline CDR1 and CDR2: SGHRS and YFSETQ. CDR3 length equals 15 residues.

The V gene is TRBV6-6, the J gene TRBJ1-2, with D possibly TRBD1 on 6 matching bases. V was trimmed by 6 bases and J by 2 bases, leaving 16 bases between them. CDR3 size: 15 residues. Germline CDR1 MNHNY, CDR2 SVGAGI (reference sequence). The CDR3 bases are TGTGCCAGCAGCCCAACCGGACAGCCCAACTATGGCTACACCTTC. Translating it yields CASSPTGQPNYGYTF.

The gene calls are TRBV7-3 and TRBJ2-3, with D possibly TRBD2 on 6 matching bases. Per the germline V gene, CDR1 is SGHTA and CDR2 is FQGTGA. The CDR3 contains 13 residues. Between the trimmed V and J ends, which lost 8 bases and 2 bases, there was a span of 11 bases. The CDR3 protein is CASGEANTDTQYF. The CDR3 nucleotides are TGTGCCAGCGGGGAGGCGAACACAGATACGCAGTATTTT.

V usage is TRBV20-1 and J usage is TRBJ2-1, with D perhaps matching TRBD1 (6 bases). Germline CDR1 DFQATT, CDR2 SNEGSKA (reference sequence). CDR3 length equals 14 residues. The germline V and J ends were trimmed by 5 bases and 1 base, with 12 bases remaining between them. The CDR3 nucleotides read TGCAGTGCTTCAGGGGTGGTATCCTACAATGAGCAGTTCTTC. Amino acid sequence: CSASGVVSYNEQFF.

This rearrangement joins TRBV15 to TRBJ2-5, with TRBD2 matching 10 bases. Germline values: CDR1 LNHNV, CDR2 YYDKDF (reference sequence). This CDR3 comprises 16 residues. V lost 1 base to trimming and J lost 3 bases; unmatched junction nucleotides: 5. CDR3 sequence: CATSRGPLAGEETQYF. DNA for the CDR3: TGTGCCACCAGCAGAGGTCCTCTAGCGGGGGAAGAGACCCAGTACTTC.

V usage is TRBV29-1 and J usage is TRBJ2-1, with D possibly matching TRBD1 (5 bases). Germline V gives CDR1 SQVTM, CDR2 ANQGSEA. Trimming took off 4 bases at V and 9 bases at J, with 13 bases between the two ends. The CDR3 is 12 amino acids. The CDR3 loop reads CSVVGGAGEQFF. As DNA, the CDR3 is TGCAGCGTTGTAGGTGGGGCAGGTGAGCAGTTCTTC.

V usage is TRBV7-3 and J usage is TRBJ1-1, with a weak D call TRBD1 (5 bases). Trimming left V 4 bases short and J 1 base short, with 13 bases between. This CDR3 has 15 amino acids. CDR1 and CDR2 from the germline V gene are SGHTA and FQGTGA. Here the CDR3 reads CASSSSAGANTEAFF. CDR3 in DNA: TGTGCCAGCAGCTCATCAGCTGGGGCGAACACTGAAGCTTTCTTT.

This clonotype was counted a few times. The V and J genes are TRBV30 and TRBJ2-1; 11 bases fit TRBD2. This CDR3 is 14 amino acids long. The germline V gene has CDR1 GTSNPN and CDR2 SVGIG (reference sequence). V trimming: 5 bases; J trimming: 7 bases; junction bases outside the gene matches: 7. The CDR3 sequence is CAWDTSGGANEQFF. For the CDR3, the DNA is TGTGCCTGGGATACTAGCGGGGGAGCTAATGAGCAGTTCTTC.

This rearrangement joins TRBV7-8 to TRBJ2-2; 9 bases are a match to TRBD1. With V trimmed by 0 bases and J by 4 bases, 0 bases remained unmatched. This CDR3 comprises 15 residues. Germline CDR1 is SGHVS and CDR2 is FQNEAQ. The CDR3 nucleotides read TGTGCCAGCAGCTTAGCGGGACAGGGCACCGGGGAGCTGTTTTTT. It translates to CASSLAGQGTGELFF.

This clonotype is a singleton in its sample. V gene TRBV2 combines with J gene TRBJ2-4; possible D gene TRBD2, 5 bases. The germline V gene encodes CDR1 SNHLY and CDR2 FYNNEI. The V gene lost 1 base and the J gene lost 0 bases, with 10 bases spanning the gap. The CDR3 contains 16 residues. The CDR3 bases are TGTGCCAGCAGTGAAGAGTCTAGCCTAGCCAAAAACATTCAGTACTTC. It encodes CASSEESSLAKNIQYF.

The chain joins TRBV20-1 to TRBJ1-1; D is unresolved. Trimming removed 3 bases from V and 11 bases from J, with 10 bases in between. Germline V gene lookup returns CDR1 DFQATT and CDR2 SNEGSKA (reference sequence). The CDR3 consists of 10 residues. This chain's CDR3 is CSASDFGAFF. The CDR3 DNA reads TGCAGTGCTAGTGACTTTGGCGCTTTCTTT.

This sequence joins TRBV7-6 and TRBJ1-6; 10 bases map to TRBD1. This CDR3 comprises 16 residues. The V segment lost 5 bases and the J segment 5 bases; nucleotides outside the gene matches: 6. Germline V CDR1 and CDR2: SGHVS, FNYEAQ. The CDR3 sequence is CASSPGTGANNSPLHF. CDR3 in DNA: TGTGCCAGCAGCCCCGGGACAGGGGCCAATAATTCACCCCTCCACTTT.

The V and J genes are TRBV2 and TRBJ2-3; no firm D call. Trimming left V 3 bases short and J 2 bases short, with 9 bases between. This CDR3 has 14 residues. In germline, CDR1 is SNHLY, CDR2 FYNNEI. The CDR3 sequence: CASSEFQSTDTQYF. The CDR3 nucleotides read TGTGCCAGCAGTGAGTTCCAGTCCACAGATACGCAGTATTTT.

The chain employs TRBV9 and TRBJ2-3; D is uncertain. The V end lost 0 bases, the J end lost 0 bases, and 11 bases lay between the germline ends. The CDR3 is 16 residues long. Per germline, CDR1 SGDLS and CDR2 YYNGEE. The CDR3 spells CASSVGPASSTDTQYF. CDR3 DNA: TGTGCCAGCAGCGTAGGTCCAGCTTCGAGCACAGATACGCAGTATTTT. Filled out from reference TRBV9 and TRBJ2-3, the complete variable domain reads DSGVTQTPKHLITATGQRVTLRCSPRSGDLSVYWYQQSLDQGLQFLIQYYNGEERAKGNILERFSAQQFPDLHSELNLSSLELGDSALYFCASSVGPASSTDTQYFGPGTRLTVL.

The CDR3 protein is CASSVGQGGITEAFF. The CDR3 DNA reads TGTGCCAGCAGCGTAGGACAGGGTGGTATCACTGAAGCTTTCTTT. The chain recombines TRBV9 with TRBJ1-1; 7 nucleotides line up with TRBD1. The CDR3 covers 15 residues. V lost 0 bases to trimming and J lost 4 bases; unmatched junction nucleotides: 6. Germline CDR1 SGDLS, CDR2 YYNGEE.

The CDR3 nucleotides are TGCAGTGCTCGAATCGTAACATCTAGCACAGATACGCAGTATTTT. It is translated as CSARIVTSSTDTQYF. The chain links TRBV20-1 to TRBJ2-3, with no clear D. Trimming cost V 5 bases and J 0 bases, with 15 bases left between them. The V gene's germline CDR1 is DFQATT and CDR2 SNEGSKA (reference sequence). The CDR3 is 15 residues long.

At least ten counts were recorded for this clonotype. The chain joins TRBV4-1 to TRBJ1-2; D is ambiguous. Between the trimmed V and J ends, which lost 4 bases and 2 bases, there was a span of 14 bases. This CDR3 is 15 amino acids long. CDR1 and CDR2 from the germline V gene are MGHRA and YSYEKL. The CDR3 DNA is TGCGCCAGCAGCCCCGGCCCACAAGGGAACTATGGCTACACCTTC. It translates to CASSPGPQGNYGYTF.

The chain joins TRBV19 to TRBJ2-7; either TRBD1 or TRBD2 may supply D (6 bases each). In germline, CDR1 is LNHDA, CDR2 SQIVND (reference sequence). The CDR3 loop spans 13 amino acids. Trimming took off 10 bases at V and 4 bases at J, with 17 bases between the two ends. This chain's CDR3 is CATPWGASYEQYF. The CDR3 region has the DNA TGTGCCACCCCGTGGGGGGCTTCTTACGAGCAGTACTTC.

The J gene is TRBJ1-2, the V gene TRBV10-2; 9 bases line up with TRBD1. Germline V gene sequence: CDR1 WSHSY, CDR2 SAAADI. The CDR3 sequence is 14 residues long. The J segment lost 4 bases and the V segment lost 8 bases, leaving 8 bases of the junction unmatched. CDR3 loop: CASGTGTGIYGYTF. The CDR3 DNA reads as TGCGCCAGCGGGACCGGGACAGGGATCTATGGCTACACCTTC.

This clonotype was recorded at least ten times. V usage is TRBV7-9 and J usage is TRBJ2-3; D unclear. Germline V lookup: CDR1 SEHNR, CDR2 FQNEAQ (reference sequence). Between the trimmed V and J ends, which lost 6 bases and 2 bases, there was a span of 15 bases. This CDR3 region has 15 residues. The CDR3, as DNA: TGTGCCAGCAGTCTTTTTCGGACGGTCACAGATACGCAGTATTTT. As protein: CASSLFRTVTDTQYF.

The V gene is TRBV20-1, the J gene TRBJ2-5; D gene ambiguous. The ends were cut back, 7 bases at V and 5 bases at J, with 14 bases in the middle. CDR3 length: 12 residues. In germline, CDR1 is DFQATT, CDR2 SNEGSKA (reference sequence). The CDR3, as DNA: TGCAGTGTTGGGGTGCGCCGGGAGACCCAGTACTTC. It translates to CSVGVRRETQYF.

This chain connects TRBV29-1 to TRBJ2-3; TRBD1 might be the D (5 bases). The CDR3 covers 10 residues. Germline CDR1 SQVTM, CDR2 ANQGSEA. The ends were cut back, 7 bases at V and 9 bases at J, with 11 bases in the middle. CDR3 loop: CSAQTVTQYF. CDR3 sequence (DNA): TGCAGCGCACAGACAGTCACGCAGTATTTT.

The CDR3 DNA sequence: TGTGCCAGCAGTTTAACCCAAGCCGGGGAGCTGTTTTTT. It codes for CASSLTQAGELFF. The J gene is TRBJ2-2, the V gene TRBV12-3 or TRBV12-4; D unresolved. The length of the CDR3 is 13 residues. V shed 2 bases and J shed 6 bases, with 7 bases lying between them.